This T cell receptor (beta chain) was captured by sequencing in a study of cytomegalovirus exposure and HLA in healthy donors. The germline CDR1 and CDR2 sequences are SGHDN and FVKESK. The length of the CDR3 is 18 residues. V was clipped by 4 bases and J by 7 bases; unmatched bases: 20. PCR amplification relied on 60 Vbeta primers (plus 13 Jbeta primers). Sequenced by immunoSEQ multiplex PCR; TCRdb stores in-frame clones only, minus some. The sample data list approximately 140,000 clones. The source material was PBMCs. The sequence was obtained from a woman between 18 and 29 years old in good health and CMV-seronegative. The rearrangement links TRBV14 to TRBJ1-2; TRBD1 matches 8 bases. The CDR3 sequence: CASSLELGTGANLGGYTF. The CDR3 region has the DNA TGTGCCAGCAGCCTAGAGTTGGGGACAGGAGCCAACTTGGGTGGCTACACCTTC.